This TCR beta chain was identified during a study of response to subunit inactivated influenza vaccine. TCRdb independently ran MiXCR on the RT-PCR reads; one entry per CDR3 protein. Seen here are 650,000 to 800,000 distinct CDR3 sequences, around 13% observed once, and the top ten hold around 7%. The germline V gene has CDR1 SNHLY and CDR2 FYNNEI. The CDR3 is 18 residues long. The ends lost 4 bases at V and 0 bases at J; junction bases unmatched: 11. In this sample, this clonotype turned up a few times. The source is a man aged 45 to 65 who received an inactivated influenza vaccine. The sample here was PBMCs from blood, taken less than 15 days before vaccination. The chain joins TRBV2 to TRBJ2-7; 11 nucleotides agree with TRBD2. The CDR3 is CASSGTSGGPYFSYEQYF. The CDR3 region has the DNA TGTGCCAGCAGTGGAACTAGCGGGGGCCCGTACTTCTCCTACGAGCAGTACTTC. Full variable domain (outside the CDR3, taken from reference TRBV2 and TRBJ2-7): EPEVTQTPSHQVTQMGQEVILRCVPISNHLYFYWYRQILGQKVEFLVSFYNNEISEKSEIFDDQFSVERPDGSNFTLKIRSTKLEDSAMYFCASSGTSGGPYFSYEQYFGPGTRLTVT.